This T cell receptor (beta chain) comes out of a study of CD8 T cells in ankylosing spondylitis. Regarding the study as a whole: Within ankylosing spondylitis blood, a TCR beta motif made up of roughly eight highly homologous variants appeared to be characteristic. The clones that were linked to disease were reported to be significantly enriched in matched synovial fluid samples from ankylosing spondylitis patients.

Libraries of TCR beta came from quantitative 5'-RACE with molecular barcodes. TCRdb fed the 5' RACE reads into MiXCR, producing one record per CDR3 protein. The sample shows over 450,000 distinct CDR3 sequences, roughly an eighth of them seen only once. Turning to this clonotype: Its antigen is unknown.

This clonotype was sampled from a male donor with ankylosing spondylitis. The sequencing sample was made of blood, either unsorted or a sorted T cell fraction (not recorded which).

CDR3 sequence: CASSQEIRASGTYNEQFF. The CDR3 DNA reads TGTGCCAGCAGCCAAGAAATTAGGGCTAGCGGGACCTACAATGAGCAGTTCTTC. The chain is built from TRBV3-1 and TRBJ2-1; 9 nucleotides align to TRBD2. V lost 0 bases and J lost 2; bases outside the gene matches: 8. CDR1 and CDR2 from the germline V gene are LGHDT and YNNKEL (reference sequence). The CDR3 has 18 residues.